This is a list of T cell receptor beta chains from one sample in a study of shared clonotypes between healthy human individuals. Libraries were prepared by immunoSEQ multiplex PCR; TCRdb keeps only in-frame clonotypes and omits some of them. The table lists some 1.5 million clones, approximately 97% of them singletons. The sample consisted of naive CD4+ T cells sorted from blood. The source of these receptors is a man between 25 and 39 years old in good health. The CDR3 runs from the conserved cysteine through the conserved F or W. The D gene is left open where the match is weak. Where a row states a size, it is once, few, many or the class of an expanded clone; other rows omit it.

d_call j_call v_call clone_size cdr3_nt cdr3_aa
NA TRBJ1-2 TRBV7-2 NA TGTGCCAGCAGCCTGGACAGTACTAACTATGGCTACACCTTC CASSLDSTNYGYTF
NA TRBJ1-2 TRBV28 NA TGTGCCAGCAGTTTTTTTACGGGGCTCCGCACTCTTTATGGCTACACCTTC CASSFFTGLRTLYGYTF
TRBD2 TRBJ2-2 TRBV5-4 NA TGTGCCAGCAGCTCCCGCCTAGCGGTTAGCACCGGGGAGCTGTTTTTT CASSSRLAVSTGELFF
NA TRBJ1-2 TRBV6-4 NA TGTGCCAGCAGTGAGGGAGGGAAACTCAACTATGGCTACACCTTC CASSEGGKLNYGYTF
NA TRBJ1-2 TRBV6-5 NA TGTGCCAGCAGGAACGGTTGGGCGGGCGGCTACACCTTC CASRNGWAGGYTF
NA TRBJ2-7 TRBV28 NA TGTGCCAGCAGTTTTTCTGGGCAGTCTTTCTACGAGCAGTACTTC CASSFSGQSFYEQYF
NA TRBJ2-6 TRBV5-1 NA TGCGCCAGCATCTTGGTACGGTTCACAAAGTCGGGCCAACGCCTGACTTTC CASILVRFTKSGQRLTF
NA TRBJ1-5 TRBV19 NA TGTGCCAGTAGTATTGGGATGAATCAGCCCCAGCATTTT CASSIGMNQPQHF
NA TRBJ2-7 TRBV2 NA TGTGCCAGCAAAGAGACGGACGCTCTGACCTACGAGCAGTACTTC CASKETDALTYEQYF
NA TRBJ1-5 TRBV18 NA TGTGCCAGCTCACAGCGGGTGGGGGGGCGCGAGGCTCAGCCCCAGCATTTT CASSQRVGGREAQPQHF
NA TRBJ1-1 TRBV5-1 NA TGCGCCAGCAGCTTGGATGGGTGGGTGGACACTGAAGCTTTCTTT CASSLDGWVDTEAFF
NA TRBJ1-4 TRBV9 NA TGTGCCAGCAGCGTAGGGGCAGGAGCAACTAATGAAAAACTGTTTTTT CASSVGAGATNEKLFF
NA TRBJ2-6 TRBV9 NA TGTGCCAGCAGTACCCCCCGCGCGAACTCTGGGGCCAACGTCCTGACTTTC CASSTPRANSGANVLTF
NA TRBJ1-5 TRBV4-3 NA TGCGCCAGCAGCCACTCGACAGGTAGCAATCAGCCCCAGCATTTT CASSHSTGSNQPQHF
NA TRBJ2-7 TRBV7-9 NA TGTGCCAGCAGCTTAGCCCAGTATAACTACGAGCAGTACTTC CASSLAQYNYEQYF
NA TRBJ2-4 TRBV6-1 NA TGTGCCAGCAGCGAAGACGGGCGAGCGAGGGAAAACATTCAGTACTTC CASSEDGRARENIQYF
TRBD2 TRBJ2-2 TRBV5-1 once TGCGCCAGCAGCCGGGCGACTAGCGGGAGCACCGGGGAGCTGTTTTTT CASSRATSGSTGELFF
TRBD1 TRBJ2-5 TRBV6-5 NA TGTGCCAGCAGTGGCGGGACAGGGAATTTGGAGACCCAGTACTTC CASSGGTGNLETQYF
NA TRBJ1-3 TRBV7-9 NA TGTGCCAGCAGCTCATATCGGGACGGTGGAAACACCATATATTTT CASSSYRDGGNTIYF
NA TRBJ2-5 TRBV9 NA TGTGCCAGCAGCGTAGATGGTGTTTCAAGAGAGACCCAGTACTTC CASSVDGVSRETQYF
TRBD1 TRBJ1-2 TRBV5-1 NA TGCGCCAGCAGCCCCGGGACAGACTCTAACTATGGCTACACCTTC CASSPGTDSNYGYTF
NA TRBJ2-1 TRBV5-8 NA TGTGCCAGCAGCCAGGGTCAGTCCTACAATGAGCAGTTCTTC CASSQGQSYNEQFF
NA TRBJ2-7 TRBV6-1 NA TGTGCCAGCAGCGAACGCGCTAGCGCTACCTACGAGCAGTACTTC CASSERASATYEQYF
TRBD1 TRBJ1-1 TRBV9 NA TGTGCCAGCAGCGGACAGGGGGCTTATACTGAAGCTTTCTTT CASSGQGAYTEAFF
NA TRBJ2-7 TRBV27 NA TGTGCCAGCACCTCGGCTAGGTCCGAGCAGTACTTC CASTSARSEQYF
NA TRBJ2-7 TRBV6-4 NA TGTGCCAGCAGCCCCTCGGTAGTCACATCTACCGAGCAGTACTTC CASSPSVVTSTEQYF
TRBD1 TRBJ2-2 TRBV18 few TGTGCCAGCTCCTACGGACAGGGACACACCGGGGAGCTGTTTTTT CASSYGQGHTGELFF
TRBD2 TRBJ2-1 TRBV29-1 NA TGCAGCGTTGCGGCTAGCGGCTCCTACAATGAGCAGTTCTTC CSVAASGSYNEQFF
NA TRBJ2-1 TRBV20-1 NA TGCAGTGCTAGGGGGGGCGTAGAGCAGTTCTTC CSARGGVEQFF
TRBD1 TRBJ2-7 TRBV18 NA TGTGCCAGCTCACCACCGAGGACAGGGGTGTGGGGGTTCGGCTACGAGCAGTACTTC CASSPPRTGVWGFGYEQYF
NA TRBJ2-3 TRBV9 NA TGTGCCAGCAGCGTAGCGGGGAGCACAGATACGCAGTATTTT CASSVAGSTDTQYF
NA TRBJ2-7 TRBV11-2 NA TGTGCCAGCAGCTTTACTGGGTCCTACGAGCAGTACTTC CASSFTGSYEQYF
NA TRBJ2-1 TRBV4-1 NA TGCGCCAGCAGCCAAGGGAACTACTACAATGAGCAGTTCTTC CASSQGNYYNEQFF